This T cell receptor beta chain was documented in a study of shared clonotypes between healthy human individuals. Overall study: The study drew on a couple of women and a few men aged 18 to 49 as donors.

Sequencing used immunoSEQ multiplex PCR; TCRdb keeps in-frame clones, though not all of them. Of about 980,000 clones listed, less than 85% are singletons. Germline values: CDR1 SGHTA, CDR2 FQGTGA. The V end lost 5 bases, the J end lost 3 bases, and 17 bases lay between the germline ends. This CDR3 comprises 15 residues. The sequencing input was memory CD4+ T cells sorted from blood. The subset is: CD45RA-negative fraction. The clonotype comes from a man aged 18 to 29 in good health. J is TRBJ2-7 and V is TRBV7-3; maybe TRBD2 (5 bases). CDR3 amino acids: CASSPGGALVYEQYF. The CDR3 coding sequence is TGTGCCAGCAGCCCTGGAGGAGCTCTAGTCTACGAGCAGTACTTC.